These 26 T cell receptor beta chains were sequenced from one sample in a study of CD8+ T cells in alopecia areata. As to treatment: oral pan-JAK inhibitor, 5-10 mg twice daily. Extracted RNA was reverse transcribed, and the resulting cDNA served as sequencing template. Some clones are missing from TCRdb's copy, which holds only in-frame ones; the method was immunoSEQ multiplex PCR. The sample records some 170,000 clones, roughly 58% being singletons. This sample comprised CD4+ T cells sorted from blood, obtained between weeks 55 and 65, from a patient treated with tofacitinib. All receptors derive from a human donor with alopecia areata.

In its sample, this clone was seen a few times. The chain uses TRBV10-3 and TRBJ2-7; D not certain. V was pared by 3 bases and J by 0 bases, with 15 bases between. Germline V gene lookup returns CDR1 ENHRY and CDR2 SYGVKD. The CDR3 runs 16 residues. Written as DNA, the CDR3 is TGTGCCATCAGTGATTCGAAAGGACCCTCCTCCTACGAGCAGTACTTC. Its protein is CAISDSKGPSSYEQYF.

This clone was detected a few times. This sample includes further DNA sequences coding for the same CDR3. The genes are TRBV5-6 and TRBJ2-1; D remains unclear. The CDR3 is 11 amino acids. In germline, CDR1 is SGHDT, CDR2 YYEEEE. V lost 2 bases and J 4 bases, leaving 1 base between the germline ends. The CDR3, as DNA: TGTGCCAGCAGCTTATACAATGAGCAGTTCTTC. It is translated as CASSLYNEQFF.

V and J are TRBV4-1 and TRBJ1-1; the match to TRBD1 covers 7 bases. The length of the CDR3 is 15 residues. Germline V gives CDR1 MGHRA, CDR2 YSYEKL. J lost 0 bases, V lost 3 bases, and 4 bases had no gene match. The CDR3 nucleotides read TGCGCCAGCAGCCACCCGGGACAGTTGAACACTGAAGCTTTCTTT. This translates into CASSHPGQLNTEAFF.

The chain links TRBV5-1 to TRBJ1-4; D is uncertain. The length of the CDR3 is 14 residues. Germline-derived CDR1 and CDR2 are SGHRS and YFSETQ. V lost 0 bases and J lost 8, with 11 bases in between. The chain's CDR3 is CASSLGGLEEKLFF. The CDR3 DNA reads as TGCGCCAGCAGCTTGGGAGGGCTAGAAGAAAAACTGTTTTTT. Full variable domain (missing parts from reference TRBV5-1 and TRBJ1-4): KAGVTQTPRYLIKTRGQQVTLSCSPISGHRSVSWYQQTPGQGLQFLFEYFSETQRNKGNFPGRFSGRQFSNSRSEMNVSTLELGDSALYLCASSLGGLEEKLFFGSGTQLSVL.

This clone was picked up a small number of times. CDR3 DNA sequence: TGCAGCGGTGGGGACGGGAACACCGGGGAGCTGTTTTTT. Amino acids: CSGGDGNTGELFF. This chain uses TRBV29-1 with TRBJ2-2, with D perhaps TRBD1 or TRBD2 (5 bases each). The CDR3 covers 13 residues. V was shortened by 7 bases and J by 1 base, with 10 bases between the two germline ends. Per the germline V gene, CDR1 is SQVTM and CDR2 is ANQGSEA.

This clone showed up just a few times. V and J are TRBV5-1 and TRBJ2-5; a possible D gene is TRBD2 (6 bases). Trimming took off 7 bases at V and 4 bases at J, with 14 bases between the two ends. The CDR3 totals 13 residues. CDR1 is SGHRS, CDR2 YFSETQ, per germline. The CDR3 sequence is CASGLRSGETQYF. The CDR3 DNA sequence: TGCGCCAGCGGATTACGTAGCGGAGAGACCCAGTACTTC.

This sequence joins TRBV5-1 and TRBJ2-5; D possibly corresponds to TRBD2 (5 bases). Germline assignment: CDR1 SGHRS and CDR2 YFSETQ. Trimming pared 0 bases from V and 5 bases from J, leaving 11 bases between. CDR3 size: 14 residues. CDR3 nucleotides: TGCGCCAGCAGCTTGGGGTGGGAGTTGGAGACCCAGTACTTC. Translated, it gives CASSLGWELETQYF. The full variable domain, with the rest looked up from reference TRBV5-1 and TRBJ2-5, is KAGVTQTPRYLIKTRGQQVTLSCSPISGHRSVSWYQQTPGQGLQFLFEYFSETQRNKGNFPGRFSGRQFSNSRSEMNVSTLELGDSALYLCASSLGWELETQYFGPGTRLLVL.

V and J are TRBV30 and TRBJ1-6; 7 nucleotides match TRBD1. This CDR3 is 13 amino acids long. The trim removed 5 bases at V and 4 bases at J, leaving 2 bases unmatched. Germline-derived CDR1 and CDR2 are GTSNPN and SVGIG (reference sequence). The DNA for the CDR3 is TGTGCCTGGGCGACAGGGTATAATTCACCCCTCCACTTT. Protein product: CAWATGYNSPLHF.

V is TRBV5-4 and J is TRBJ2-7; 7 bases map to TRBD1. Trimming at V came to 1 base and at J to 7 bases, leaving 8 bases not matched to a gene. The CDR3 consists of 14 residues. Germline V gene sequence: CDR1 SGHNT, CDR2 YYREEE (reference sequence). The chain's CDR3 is CASSLNRGGAEQYF. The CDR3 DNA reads TGTGCCAGCAGCTTGAACAGGGGTGGTGCGGAGCAGTACTTC.

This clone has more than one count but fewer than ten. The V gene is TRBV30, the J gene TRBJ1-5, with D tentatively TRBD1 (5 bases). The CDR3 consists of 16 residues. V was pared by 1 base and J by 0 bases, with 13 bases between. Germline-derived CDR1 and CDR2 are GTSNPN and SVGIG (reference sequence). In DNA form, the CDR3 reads TGTGCCTGGAGTGGGGGGGGTGGCTATAGCAATCAGCCCCAGCATTTT. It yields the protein CAWSGGGGYSNQPQHF.

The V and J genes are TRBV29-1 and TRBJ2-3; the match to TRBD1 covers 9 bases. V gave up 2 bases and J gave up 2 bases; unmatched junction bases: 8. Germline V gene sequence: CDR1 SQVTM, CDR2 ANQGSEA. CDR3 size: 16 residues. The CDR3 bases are TGCAGCGTTGAACCACGACGGGACAGGGACACAGATACGCAGTATTTT. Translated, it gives CSVEPRRDRDTDTQYF.

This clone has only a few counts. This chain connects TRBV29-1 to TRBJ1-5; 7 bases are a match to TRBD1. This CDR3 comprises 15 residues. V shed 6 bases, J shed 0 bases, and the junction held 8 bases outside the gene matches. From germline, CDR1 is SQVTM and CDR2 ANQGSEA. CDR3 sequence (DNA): TGCAGCGTAGCCGGGACAGCGAATAGCAATCAGCCCCAGCATTTT. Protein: CSVAGTANSNQPQHF. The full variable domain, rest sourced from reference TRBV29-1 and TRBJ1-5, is SAVISQKPSRDICQRGTSLTIQCQVDSQVTMMFWYRQQPGQSLTLIATANQGSEATYESGFVIDKFPISRPNLTFSTLTVSNMSPEDSSIYLCSVAGTANSNQPQHFGDGTRLSIL.

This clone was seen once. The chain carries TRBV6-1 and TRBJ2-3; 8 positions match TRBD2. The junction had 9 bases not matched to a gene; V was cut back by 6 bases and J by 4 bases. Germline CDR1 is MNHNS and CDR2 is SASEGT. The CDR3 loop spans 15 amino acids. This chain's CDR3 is CASRTGGAGADTQYF. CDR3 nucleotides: TGTGCCAGCAGGACCGGGGGGGCAGGGGCAGATACGCAGTATTTT.

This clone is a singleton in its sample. CDR3 nucleotides: TGTGCCAGTAGTATCGCCGTATATAGCAATCAGCCCCAGCATTTT. This gives the protein CASSIAVYSNQPQHF. The chain carries TRBV19 and TRBJ1-5, with D uncertain. This CDR3 spans 15 amino acids. The germline V gene encodes CDR1 LNHDA and CDR2 SQIVND (reference sequence). V was pared by 3 bases and J by 0 bases, with 9 bases between.

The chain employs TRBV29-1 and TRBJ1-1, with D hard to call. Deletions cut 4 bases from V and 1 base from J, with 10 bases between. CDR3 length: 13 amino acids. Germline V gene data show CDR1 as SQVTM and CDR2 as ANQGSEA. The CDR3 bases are TGCAGCGTTGCCCTTACAGCGAACACTGAAGCTTTCTTT. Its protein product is CSVALTANTEAFF.

The DNA of the CDR3 is TGTGCCAGCAGCTTGGGAACGAGTCACCTCTCCCGTAATGAGCAGTTCTTC. It yields the protein CASSLGTSHLSRNEQFF. The chain has TRBV5-4 and TRBJ2-1; no clear D gene. Trimming shortened V by 0 bases and J by 7 bases, and 20 bases separated the two germline ends. The CDR3 contains 17 residues. Germline lookup yields CDR1 SGHNT and CDR2 YYREEE (reference sequence).

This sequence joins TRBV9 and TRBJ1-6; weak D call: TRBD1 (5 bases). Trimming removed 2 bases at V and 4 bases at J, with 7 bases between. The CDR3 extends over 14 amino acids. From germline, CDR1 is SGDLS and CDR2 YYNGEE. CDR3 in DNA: TGTGCCAGCAGCGTTTGGGGGTATAATTCACCCCTCCACTTT. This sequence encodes CASSVWGYNSPLHF.

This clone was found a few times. Here the CDR3 DNA reads TGCAGCGTTCAACTAGCGGGGTCAGAGACCCAGTACTTC. Protein sequence: CSVQLAGSETQYF. The chain carries TRBV29-1 and TRBJ2-5, with TRBD2 identical over 10 bases. Germline assignment: CDR1 SQVTM and CDR2 ANQGSEA. The CDR3 contains 13 residues. J gave up 4 bases and V 5 bases, and 4 bases lay outside the gene matches.

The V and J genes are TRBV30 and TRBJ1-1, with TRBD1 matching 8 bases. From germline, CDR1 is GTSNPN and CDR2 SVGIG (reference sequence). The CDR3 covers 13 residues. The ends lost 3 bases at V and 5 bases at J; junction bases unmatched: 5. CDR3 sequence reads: CAWRRQGMTEAFF. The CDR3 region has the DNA TGTGCCTGGAGGAGACAGGGGATGACTGAAGCTTTCTTT.

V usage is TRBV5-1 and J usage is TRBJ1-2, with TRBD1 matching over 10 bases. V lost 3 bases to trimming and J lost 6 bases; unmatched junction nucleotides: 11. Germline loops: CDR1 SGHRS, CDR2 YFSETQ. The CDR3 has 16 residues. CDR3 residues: CASSSGTGVNSHGYTF. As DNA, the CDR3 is TGCGCCAGCAGCTCCGGGACAGGGGTAAATTCGCATGGCTACACCTTC. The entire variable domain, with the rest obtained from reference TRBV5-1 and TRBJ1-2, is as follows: KAGVTQTPRYLIKTRGQQVTLSCSPISGHRSVSWYQQTPGQGLQFLFEYFSETQRNKGNFPGRFSGRQFSNSRSEMNVSTLELGDSALYLCASSSGTGVNSHGYTFGSGTRLTVV.

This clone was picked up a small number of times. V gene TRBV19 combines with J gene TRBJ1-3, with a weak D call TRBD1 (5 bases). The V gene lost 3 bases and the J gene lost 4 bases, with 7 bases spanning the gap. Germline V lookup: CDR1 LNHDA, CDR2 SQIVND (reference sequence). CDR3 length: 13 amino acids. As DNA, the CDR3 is TGTGCCAGTAGTATGAGGGACGGAAACACCATATATTTT. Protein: CASSMRDGNTIYF.

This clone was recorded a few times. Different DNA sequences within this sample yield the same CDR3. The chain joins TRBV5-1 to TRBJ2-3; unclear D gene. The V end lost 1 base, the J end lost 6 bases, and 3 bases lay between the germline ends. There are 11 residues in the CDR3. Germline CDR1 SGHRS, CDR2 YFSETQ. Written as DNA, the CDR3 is TGCGCCAGCAGCTTGTCGGATACGCAGTATTTT. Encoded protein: CASSLSDTQYF.

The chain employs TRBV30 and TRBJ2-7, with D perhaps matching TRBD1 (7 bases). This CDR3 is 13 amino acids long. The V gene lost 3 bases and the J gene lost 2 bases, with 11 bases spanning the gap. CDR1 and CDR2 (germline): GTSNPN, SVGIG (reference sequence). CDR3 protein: CAWSRGRTYEQYF. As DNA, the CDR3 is TGTGCCTGGAGCAGGGGGAGGACCTACGAGCAGTACTTC.

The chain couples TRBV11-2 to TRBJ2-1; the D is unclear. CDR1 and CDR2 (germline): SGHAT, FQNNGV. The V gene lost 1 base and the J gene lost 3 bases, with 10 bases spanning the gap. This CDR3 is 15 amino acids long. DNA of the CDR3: TGTGCCAGCAGCTTAGTGCGACCAGTCTACAATGAGCAGTTCTTC. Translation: CASSLVRPVYNEQFF.

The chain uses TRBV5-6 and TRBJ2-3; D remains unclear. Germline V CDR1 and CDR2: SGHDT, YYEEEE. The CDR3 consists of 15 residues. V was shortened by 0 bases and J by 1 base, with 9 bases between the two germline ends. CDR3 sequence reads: CASSLGPTGTDTQYF. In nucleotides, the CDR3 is TGTGCCAGCAGCTTGGGGCCGACTGGCACAGATACGCAGTATTTT.

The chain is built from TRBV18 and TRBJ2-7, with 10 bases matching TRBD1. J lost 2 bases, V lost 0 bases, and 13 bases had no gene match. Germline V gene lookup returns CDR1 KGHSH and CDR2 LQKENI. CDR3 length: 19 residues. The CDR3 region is CASSPPVGVSGQGPYEQYF. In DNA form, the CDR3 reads TGTGCCAGCTCACCACCGGTCGGGGTGTCGGGACAGGGGCCCTACGAGCAGTACTTC.